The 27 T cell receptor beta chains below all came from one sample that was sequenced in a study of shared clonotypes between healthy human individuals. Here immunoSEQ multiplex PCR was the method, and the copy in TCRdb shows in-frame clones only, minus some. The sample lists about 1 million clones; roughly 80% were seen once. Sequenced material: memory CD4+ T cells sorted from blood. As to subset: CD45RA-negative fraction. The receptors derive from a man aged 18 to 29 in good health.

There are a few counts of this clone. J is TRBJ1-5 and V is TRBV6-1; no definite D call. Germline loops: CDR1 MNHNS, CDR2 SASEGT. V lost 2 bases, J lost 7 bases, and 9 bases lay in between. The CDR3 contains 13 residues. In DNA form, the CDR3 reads TGTGCCAGCAGTGAAAAGGCTGTCCAGCCCCAGCATTTT. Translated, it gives CASSEKAVQPQHF.

The CDR3 sequence: CASSSLGGTSTEAFF. CDR3 DNA: TGTGCCAGCAGCTCCTTAGGGGGAACGAGCACTGAAGCTTTCTTT. The J gene is TRBJ1-1, the V gene TRBV5-6; TRBD1 might be the D (6 bases). The V end was cut by 3 bases, the J end by 4 bases, with 16 bases between. The CDR3 covers 15 residues. Germline V gene data show CDR1 as SGHDT and CDR2 as YYEEEE.

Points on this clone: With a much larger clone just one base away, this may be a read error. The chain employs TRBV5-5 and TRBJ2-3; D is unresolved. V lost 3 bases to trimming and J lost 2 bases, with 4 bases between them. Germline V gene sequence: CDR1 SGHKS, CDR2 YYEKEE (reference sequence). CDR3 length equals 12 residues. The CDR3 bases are TGTGCCAGCAGCTCAGACACAGATACGCAGTATTTT. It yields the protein CASSSDTDTQYF.

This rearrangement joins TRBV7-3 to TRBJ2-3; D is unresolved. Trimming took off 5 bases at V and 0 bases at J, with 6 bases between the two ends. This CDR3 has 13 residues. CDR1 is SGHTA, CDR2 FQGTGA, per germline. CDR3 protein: CASSVLSTDTQYF. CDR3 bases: TGTGCCAGCAGCGTCCTGAGCACAGATACGCAGTATTTT.

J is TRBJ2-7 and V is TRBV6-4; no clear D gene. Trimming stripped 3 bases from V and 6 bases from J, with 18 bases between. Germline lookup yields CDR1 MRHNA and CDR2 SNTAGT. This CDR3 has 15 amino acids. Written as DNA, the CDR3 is TGTGCCAGCAGTGATAGGGCTACCCCCGCTCGCGAGCAGTACTTC. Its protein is CASSDRATPAREQYF.

As DNA, the CDR3 is TGTGCCAGCAGTTCAGGGACAGGCCGTGGTGGCTACACCTTC. Encoded protein: CASSSGTGRGGYTF. This chain connects TRBV2 to TRBJ1-2, with TRBD1 matching over 8 bases. CDR1 is SNHLY and CDR2 is FYNNEI in the germline V gene. V dropped 5 bases and J dropped 7; count of bases not matched to a gene: 9. The CDR3 totals 14 residues.

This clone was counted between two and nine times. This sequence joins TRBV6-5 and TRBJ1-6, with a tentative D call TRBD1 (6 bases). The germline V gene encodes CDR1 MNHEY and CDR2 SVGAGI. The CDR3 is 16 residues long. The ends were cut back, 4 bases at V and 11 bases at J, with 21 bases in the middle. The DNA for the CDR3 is TGTGCCAGCAGTTTAACCTTAACAGGGACGGGGGCACCCCTCCACTTT. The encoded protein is CASSLTLTGTGAPLHF.

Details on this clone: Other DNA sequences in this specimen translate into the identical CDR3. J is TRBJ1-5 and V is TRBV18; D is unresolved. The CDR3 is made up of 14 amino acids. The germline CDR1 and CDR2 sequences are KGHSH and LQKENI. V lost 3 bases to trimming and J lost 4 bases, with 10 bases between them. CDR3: CASSPSGSNQPQHF. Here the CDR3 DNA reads TGTGCCAGCTCACCTTCGGGGTCTAATCAGCCCCAGCATTTT.

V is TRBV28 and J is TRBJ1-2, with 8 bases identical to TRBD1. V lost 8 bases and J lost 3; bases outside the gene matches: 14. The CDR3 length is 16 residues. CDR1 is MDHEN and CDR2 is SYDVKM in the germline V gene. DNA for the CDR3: TGTGCCAGCGAGGAGCCGACAGGGGCAGGGGACTATGGCTACACCTTC. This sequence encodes CASEEPTGAGDYGYTF.

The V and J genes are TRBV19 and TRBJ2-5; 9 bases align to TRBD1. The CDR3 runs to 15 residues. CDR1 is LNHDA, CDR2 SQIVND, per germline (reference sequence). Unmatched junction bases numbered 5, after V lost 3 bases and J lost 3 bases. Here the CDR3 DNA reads TGTGCCAGTAGTATGGCCGGGACAGGGAAAGAGACCCAGTACTTC. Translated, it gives CASSMAGTGKETQYF.

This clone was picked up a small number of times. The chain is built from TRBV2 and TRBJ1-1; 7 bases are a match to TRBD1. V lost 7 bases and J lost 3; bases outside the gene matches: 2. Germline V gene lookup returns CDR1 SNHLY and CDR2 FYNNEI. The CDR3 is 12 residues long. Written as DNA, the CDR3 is TGTGCCAGCACCCAGGGGGACACTGAAGCTTTCTTT. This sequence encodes CASTQGDTEAFF.

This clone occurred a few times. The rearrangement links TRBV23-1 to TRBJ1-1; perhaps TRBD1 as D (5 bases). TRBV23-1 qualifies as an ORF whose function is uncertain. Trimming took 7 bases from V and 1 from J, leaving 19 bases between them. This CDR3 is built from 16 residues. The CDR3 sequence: CASTPGLAGGNTEAFF. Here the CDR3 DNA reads TGCGCCAGCACCCCGGGACTTGCGGGAGGGAACACTGAAGCTTTCTTT.

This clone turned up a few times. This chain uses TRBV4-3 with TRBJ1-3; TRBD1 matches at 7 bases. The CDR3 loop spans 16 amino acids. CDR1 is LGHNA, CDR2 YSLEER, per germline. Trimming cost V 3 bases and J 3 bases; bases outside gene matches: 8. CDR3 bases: TGCGCCAGCAGCCAGGCGACAGGGTTGGGTGGAAACACCATATATTTT. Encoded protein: CASSQATGLGGNTIYF.

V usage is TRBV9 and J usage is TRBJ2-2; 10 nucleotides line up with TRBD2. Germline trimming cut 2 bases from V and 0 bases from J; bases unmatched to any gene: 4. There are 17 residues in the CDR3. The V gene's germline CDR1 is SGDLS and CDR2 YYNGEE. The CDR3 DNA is TGTGCCAGCAGCGTTACTAGCGGGGACGCGAACACCGGGGAGCTGTTTTTT. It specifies CASSVTSGDANTGELFF.

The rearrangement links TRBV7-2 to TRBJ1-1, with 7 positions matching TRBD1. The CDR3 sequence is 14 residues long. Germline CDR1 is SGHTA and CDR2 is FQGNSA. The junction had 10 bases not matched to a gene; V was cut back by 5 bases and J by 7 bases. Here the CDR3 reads CASSHGTARLEAFF. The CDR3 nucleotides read TGTGCCAGCAGCCACGGGACAGCTAGGCTTGAAGCTTTCTTT.

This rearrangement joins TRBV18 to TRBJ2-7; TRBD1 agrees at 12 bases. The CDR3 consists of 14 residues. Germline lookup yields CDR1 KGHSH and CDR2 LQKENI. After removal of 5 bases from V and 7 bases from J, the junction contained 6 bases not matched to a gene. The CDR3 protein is CASSSGQGAKEQYF. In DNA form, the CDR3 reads TGTGCCAGCTCATCGGGACAGGGGGCGAAGGAGCAGTACTTC.

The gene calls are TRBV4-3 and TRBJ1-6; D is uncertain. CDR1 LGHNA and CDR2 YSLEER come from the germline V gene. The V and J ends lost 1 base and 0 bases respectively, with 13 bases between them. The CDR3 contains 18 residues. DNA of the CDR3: TGCGCCAGCAGCCAAGTGTCCACGGGGAGCTCCTATAATTCACCCCTCCACTTT. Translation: CASSQVSTGSSYNSPLHF.

The CDR3 here is CASSAAARETGELFF. CDR3 nucleotides: TGTGCCAGCAGCGCCGCCGCGCGGGAAACCGGGGAGCTGTTTTTT. The V call is TRBV9, the J call TRBJ2-2; D is perhaps TRBD2 (6 bases). Germline V lookup: CDR1 SGDLS, CDR2 YYNGEE. V was cut by 3 bases and J by 5 bases, with 14 bases left in between. The CDR3 spans 15 residues.

The CDR3 spells CASSVGTQPTLVSPLHF. CDR3 in DNA: TGTGCCAGCAGCGTAGGGACCCAGCCGACACTCGTTTCACCCCTCCACTTT. The chain combines TRBV9 with TRBJ1-6; D is ambiguous. The CDR3 runs 17 residues. The V end was cut by 0 bases, the J end by 9 bases, with 19 bases between. Germline V CDR1 and CDR2: SGDLS, YYNGEE.

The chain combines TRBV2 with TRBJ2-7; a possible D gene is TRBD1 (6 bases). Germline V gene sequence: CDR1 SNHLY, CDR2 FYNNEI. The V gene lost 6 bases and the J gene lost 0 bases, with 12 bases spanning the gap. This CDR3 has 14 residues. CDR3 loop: CASRDRILSYEQYF. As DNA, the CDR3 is TGTGCCAGCAGAGACAGGATACTCTCCTACGAGCAGTACTTC. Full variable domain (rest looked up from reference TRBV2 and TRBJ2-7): EPEVTQTPSHQVTQMGQEVILRCVPISNHLYFYWYRQILGQKVEFLVSFYNNEISEKSEIFDDQFSVERPDGSNFTLKIRSTKLEDSAMYFCASRDRILSYEQYFGPGTRLTVT.

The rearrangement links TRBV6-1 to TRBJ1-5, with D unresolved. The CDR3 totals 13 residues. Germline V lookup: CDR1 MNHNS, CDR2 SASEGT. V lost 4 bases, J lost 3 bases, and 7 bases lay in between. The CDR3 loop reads CASSGAYNQPQHF. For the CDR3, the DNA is TGTGCCAGCAGTGGAGCTTACAATCAGCCCCAGCATTTT.

The CDR3 DNA reads TGTGCCAGTACCGAGACGGAGAAGCGGGGTGAGCAGTTCTTC. This codes for CASTETEKRGEQFF. This rearrangement joins TRBV19 to TRBJ2-1; 7 bases fit TRBD2. CDR3 size: 14 residues. The V gene's germline CDR1 is LNHDA and CDR2 SQIVND (reference sequence). V lost 7 bases and J lost 9; bases outside the gene matches: 12.

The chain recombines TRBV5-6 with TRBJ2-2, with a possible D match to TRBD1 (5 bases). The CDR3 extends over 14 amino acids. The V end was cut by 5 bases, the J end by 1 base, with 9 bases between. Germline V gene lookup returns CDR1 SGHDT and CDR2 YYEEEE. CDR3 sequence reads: CASRFGQNTGELFF. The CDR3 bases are TGTGCCAGCAGATTCGGACAGAACACCGGGGAGCTGTTTTTT.

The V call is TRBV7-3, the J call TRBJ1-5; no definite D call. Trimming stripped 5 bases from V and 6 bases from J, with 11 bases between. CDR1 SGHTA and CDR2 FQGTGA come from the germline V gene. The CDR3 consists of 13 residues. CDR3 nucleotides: TGTGCCAGCAGCGCCGGGCCTGGTCAGCCCCAGCATTTT. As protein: CASSAGPGQPQHF.

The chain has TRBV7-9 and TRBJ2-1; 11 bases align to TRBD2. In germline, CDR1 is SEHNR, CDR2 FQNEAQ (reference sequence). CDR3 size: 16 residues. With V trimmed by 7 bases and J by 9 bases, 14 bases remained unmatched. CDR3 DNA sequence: TGTGCCAGCACCTCCTGGGCTAGCGGGAGGAGGGGTGAGCAGTTCTTC. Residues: CASTSWASGRRGEQFF.

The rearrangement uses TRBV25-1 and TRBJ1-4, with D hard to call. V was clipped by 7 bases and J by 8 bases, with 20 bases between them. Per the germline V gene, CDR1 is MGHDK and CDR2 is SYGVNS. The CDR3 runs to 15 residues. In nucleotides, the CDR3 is TGTGCCAGCAAAGGGTCTGTCGGACTAGAGGAAAAACTGTTTTTT. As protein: CASKGSVGLEEKLFF. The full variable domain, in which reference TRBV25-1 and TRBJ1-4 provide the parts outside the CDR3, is EADIYQTPRYLVIGTGKKITLECSQTMGHDKMYWYQQDPGMELHLIHYSYGVNSTEKGDLSSESTVSRIRTEHFPLTLESARPSHTSQYLCASKGSVGLEEKLFFGSGTQLSVL.

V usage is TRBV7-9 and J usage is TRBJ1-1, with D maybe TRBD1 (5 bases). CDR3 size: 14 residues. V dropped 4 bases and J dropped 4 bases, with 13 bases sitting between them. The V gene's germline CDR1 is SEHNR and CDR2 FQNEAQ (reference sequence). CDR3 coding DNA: TGTGCCAGCAGCTCCTTCGGGGGTCCCACTGAAGCTTTCTTT. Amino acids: CASSSFGGPTEAFF.